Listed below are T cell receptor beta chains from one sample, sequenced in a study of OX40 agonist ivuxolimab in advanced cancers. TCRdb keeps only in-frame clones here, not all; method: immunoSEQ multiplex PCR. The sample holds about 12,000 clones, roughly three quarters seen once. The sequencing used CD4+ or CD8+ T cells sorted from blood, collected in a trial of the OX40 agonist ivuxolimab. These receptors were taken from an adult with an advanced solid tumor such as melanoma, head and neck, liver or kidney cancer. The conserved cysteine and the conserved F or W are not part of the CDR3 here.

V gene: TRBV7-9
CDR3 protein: ASSLRQGNQETQY

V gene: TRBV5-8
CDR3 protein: ASSSPWDSGRAGSYNEQF

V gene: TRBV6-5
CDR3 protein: ASSKAGYGYT

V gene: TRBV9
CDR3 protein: ASSVLGAGGSYNEQF

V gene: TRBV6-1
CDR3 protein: ASSPQRDLYNEQF

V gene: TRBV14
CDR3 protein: ASSEIGLAGVREQY

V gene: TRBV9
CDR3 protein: ASSVNQGPSPYNEQF

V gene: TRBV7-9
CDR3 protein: ASSLGGQVEQY

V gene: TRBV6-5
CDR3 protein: ASSPILAGDGEQY

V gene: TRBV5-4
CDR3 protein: ASSSGLASGEQY

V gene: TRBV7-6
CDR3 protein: ASSATGSRSNQPQH

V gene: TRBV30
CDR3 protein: AWKAGGTYNEQF

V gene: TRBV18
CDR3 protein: ASSPPARNEQF

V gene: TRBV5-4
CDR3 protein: ASTSGANVLT

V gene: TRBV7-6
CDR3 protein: ASSVSAGRSEQY

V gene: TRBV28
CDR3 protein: ASSLGGEETQY

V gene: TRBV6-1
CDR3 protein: ASRESNQPQH

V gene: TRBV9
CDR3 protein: ASSPQGYLITDTQY

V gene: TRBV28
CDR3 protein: ASSADTESNQPQH

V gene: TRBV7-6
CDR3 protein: ASSLALFPDTQY

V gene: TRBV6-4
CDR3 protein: ASSEEGGNYNEQF

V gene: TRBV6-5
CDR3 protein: ASSNRDRGNEQY

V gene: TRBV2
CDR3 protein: ASTPALAGVIDTQY

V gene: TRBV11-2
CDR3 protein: ASSPGQYEQY

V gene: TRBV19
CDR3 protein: ASRTELLSGNTIY

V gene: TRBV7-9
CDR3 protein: ASSLDTSGNEQF

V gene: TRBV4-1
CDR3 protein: ASSRTGTKNTGELF

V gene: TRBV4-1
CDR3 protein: ASSQGGGAGYEQY

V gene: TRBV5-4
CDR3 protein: ASGRGTGELF

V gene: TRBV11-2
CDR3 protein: ASSLGGGNTGELF

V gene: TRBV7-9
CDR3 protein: ASSSRQGLQETQY

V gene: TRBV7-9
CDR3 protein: ASSSTVSSYNEQF

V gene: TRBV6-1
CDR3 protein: ASTSDEQF

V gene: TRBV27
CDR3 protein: ATQDQMRETQY

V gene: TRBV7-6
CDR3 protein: ASSPATYEQY

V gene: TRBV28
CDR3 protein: ASSLGLDSYNEQF

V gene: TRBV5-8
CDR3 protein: ASSIGTGGENEQF

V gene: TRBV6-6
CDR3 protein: ASSYSGTAYEQY

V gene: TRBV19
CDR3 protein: ASRGPGAKNIQY

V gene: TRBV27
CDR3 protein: ASSLRGPYNQPQH

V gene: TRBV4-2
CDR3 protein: ASSHTDRGPGEQY

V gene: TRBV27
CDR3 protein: ASSLAPSSYEQY

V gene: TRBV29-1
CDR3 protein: SARDSNFYEQY

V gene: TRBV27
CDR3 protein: ASSIGLAGQQY

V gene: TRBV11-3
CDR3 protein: ASSSDSINEQF

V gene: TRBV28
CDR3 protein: ASTPPSRLGEQY

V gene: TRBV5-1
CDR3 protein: ASSLLTGGAGNEQF

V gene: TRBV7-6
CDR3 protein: ASSNGTSGRGFYNEQF

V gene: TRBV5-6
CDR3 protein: ASSSGTGVWYEQY

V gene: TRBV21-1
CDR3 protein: ASSKDRAQGCEQY

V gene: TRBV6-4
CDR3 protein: ASSEGPDNEQF

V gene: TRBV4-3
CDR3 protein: ASSLGRGQGIYNEQF

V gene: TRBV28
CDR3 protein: ASSPRTSGSLFYEQY

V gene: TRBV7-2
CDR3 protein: ASSLRKDVHSYEQY

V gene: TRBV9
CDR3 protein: ASSAWTGAADTQY

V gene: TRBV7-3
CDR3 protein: ASSLELAGETQY